Sequencing of this TCR beta chain was carried out in a study of T cells and Merkel cell carcinoma outcomes. Study-level points and caveats: Reportedly, T-cell repertoire with density predicts Merkel cell carcinoma outcomes.

Deletions cut 5 bases from V and 8 bases from J, with 12 bases between. The CDR3 has 11 amino acids. Germline V CDR1 and CDR2: DFQATT, SNEGSKA (reference sequence). As for this clone: The antigen is undetermined.

Sequencing was performed with immunoSEQ multiplex PCR; in TCRdb, only in-frame clones are kept and a portion is missing. The sample holds around 3,000 clones; 60% to 80% are singletons and the top ten take 16%. Sequences were obtained from tumor tissue from Merkel cell carcinoma. This TCR was sampled from a human donor with Merkel cell carcinoma. This rearrangement joins TRBV20-1 to TRBJ1-2; D may be TRBD1 (6 bases). In DNA, the CDR3 is TGCAGTGCTCCGGGGGCGGAGGGCTACACCTTC. Protein: CSAPGAEGYTF.